This T cell receptor (beta chain) came from a study of post-analysis software for immune sequencing data. A word on this clonotype: Its antigen is not known.

CDR1 is SEHNR, CDR2 FQNEAQ, per germline (reference sequence). This CDR3 region has 13 residues. The ends were cut back, 1 base at V and 4 bases at J, with 7 bases in the middle. Unique-molecular-identifier-tagged TCR beta cDNA libraries were used. TCRdb re-analysed the PCR reads in MiXCR, keeping a single row per CDR3 protein. This repertoire shows hundreds of thousands of distinct CDR3 sequences, 59% found once; its top ten account for roughly 12%. General study findings and limits: Included in a set of roughly five TRBV segments more frequent in patients than controls were TRBV5-6, TRBV5-1 and TRBV20-1.

The TCR was taken from a girl aged 2 to 10 with multiple sclerosis. Input material: blood. The V call is TRBV7-9, the J call TRBJ1-1; D unresolved. The DNA of the CDR3 is TGTGCCAGCAGCTTAGGGGTGGTCACTGAAGCTTTCTTT. It yields the protein CASSLGVVTEAFF.